These 13 T cell receptor beta chains were sequenced from one sample in a study of tumor and adjacent non-tumor tissue in lung cancer. No cell sorting was done before RNA was extracted from the tissue. More than 3 cm separated this lung sample from the edge of the tumor. Three rounds of nested PCR, following a modified ARM-PCR protocol, produced the TCRbeta library. Each CDR3 protein gets one entry after TCRdb re-called the multiplex PCR reads with MiXCR. The sample has about 98,000 distinct CDR3 sequences; 80% are singletons. The sequencing input was distant non-tumor lung tissue. The origin of the receptors is a man aged 55 to 70 with small cell lung cancer.

At least ten counts were recorded for this clonotype. The rearrangement joins TRBV20-1 to TRBJ2-1; D gene ambiguous. The CDR3 is made up of 15 amino acids. V was shortened by 3 bases and J by 0 bases, with 12 bases between the two germline ends. Germline loops: CDR1 DFQATT, CDR2 SNEGSKA (reference sequence). DNA for the CDR3: TGCAGTGCTAGGCCCCACTCTGGCTCCTACAATGAGCAGTTCTTC. Its protein product is CSARPHSGSYNEQFF.

Comment on this clonotype: As the CDR3 is not closed by the conserved phenylalanine or tryptophan, this likely results from a read error. This chain joins TRBV10-2 and TRBJ2-1; a possible D gene is TRBD1 (5 bases). This CDR3 contains 15 residues. The germline V and J ends were trimmed by 5 bases and 1 base, with 12 bases remaining between them. CDR1 and CDR2 from the germline V gene are WSHSY and SAAADI. The CDR3 DNA is TGCGCCAGCAGTCTGTCAGGGCGATCCTACAATGAGCAGTTCATC. As protein: CASSLSGRSYNEQFI.

With regard to this clonotype: An end of the junction does not agree with germline; a read error may underlie this. The chain employs TRBV9 and TRBJ2-1, with 7 bases aligning to TRBD2. The germline V gene has CDR1 SGDLS and CDR2 YYNGEE. This CDR3 region has 15 residues. CDR3 DNA: TGTGCCAGCAGCCCTCAGAGTGGGAGGGCCAATGAGCAGCTCTTC. Amino acids: CASSPQSGRANEQLF.

This clonotype was observed many times. This chain connects TRBV28 to TRBJ2-1; 8 positions agree with TRBD2. V was pared by 7 bases and J by 4 bases, with 9 bases of the junction left unmatched. The CDR3 covers 15 residues. Germline CDR1 reads MDHEN; CDR2 reads SYDVKM. CDR3 region: CASTPGIAGYNEQFF. The CDR3 nucleotides are TGTGCCAGCACCCCGGGGATAGCGGGATACAATGAGCAGTTCTTC.

To note about this clonotype: Germline is not matched at one junction end, which may reflect a read error. The chain joins TRBV6-6 to TRBJ2-3; the D gene is possibly TRBD1 (6 bases). Germline CDR1 reads MNHNY; CDR2 reads SVGAGI (reference sequence). CDR3 length: 11 amino acids. In DNA form, the CDR3 reads TGCGCCAGCAGCCCAGGGGATACGCTGTATTTT. Translation gives CASSPGDTLYF.

A remark on this clonotype: Compared with germline, one end of the junction differs, possibly owing to a read error. The genes are TRBV6-5 and TRBJ1-5; D not resolved. Germline V gene sequence: CDR1 MNHEY, CDR2 SVGAGI. This CDR3 has 13 residues. DNA for the CDR3: TGCGCCAGCAGTTACCGAGTTAATCAGTCCCAGCATTTT. Protein sequence: CASSYRVNQSQHF.

On this clonotype: A much more abundant neighbour one base away suggests this may be a read error. This chain connects TRBV6-2 or TRBV6-3 to TRBJ2-5; no clear D gene. CDR1 and CDR2 from the germline V gene are MNHEY and SVGEGT. This CDR3 is built from 13 residues. Trimming left V 2 bases short and J 1 base short, with 5 bases between. CDR3 region: CASSYKVQETQYF. CDR3 DNA: TGTGCCAGCAGTTACAAGGTCCAAGAGACCCAGTACTTC.

About this clonotype itself: A clone one base away is much larger, so this may be a read error. The rearrangement joins TRBV20-1 to TRBJ2-1; TRBD2 matches 7 bases. Germline lookup yields CDR1 DFQATT and CDR2 SNEGSKA (reference sequence). The CDR3 contains 11 residues. The CDR3 DNA follows: TGCAGTTCTAGACTAGCTAATGAGCAGTTCTTC. Its translation: CSSRLANEQFF.

Comments on this clonotype: A read error may account for a junction end that differs from germline. The chain recombines TRBV11-3 with TRBJ2-7, with D possibly TRBD2 on 6 matching bases. The CDR3 totals 13 residues. CDR1 is SGHNT, CDR2 YENEEA, per germline. In DNA form, the CDR3 reads TGTGCCAGGAGCTTAGAAACTAGCTTCGAGCAATACTTC. This translates into CARSLETSFEQYF.

The CDR3 loop reads CSARLGGPINEQFF. CDR3 DNA sequence: TGCAGCGCGAGGTTAGGGGGGCCTATCAACGAGCAGTTCTTC. The J gene is TRBJ2-1, the V gene TRBV29-1; D might be TRBD1 or TRBD2, each matching 6 bases. The germline V gene has CDR1 SQVTM and CDR2 ANQGSEA. The CDR3 is made up of 14 amino acids. V gave up 7 bases and J gave up 10 bases, with 23 bases separating them.

Regarding this clonotype: Given the absence of the conserved phenylalanine or tryptophan at the CDR3 end, a read error is likely. This chain joins TRBV20-1 and TRBJ2-3; D is unresolved. Germline V gene data show CDR1 as DFQATT and CDR2 as SNEGSKA (reference sequence). This CDR3 region has 18 residues. V lost 5 bases, J lost 5 bases, and 29 bases lay in between. As DNA, the CDR3 is TGCAGTGCTCAAACCCATTCCAAAGCGACGGATGCGATAGATACGCAGTATTTG. Translating gives CSAQTHSKATDAIDTQYL.

The genes are TRBV6-5 and TRBJ1-6; TRBD1 might be the D (6 bases). The germline CDR1 and CDR2 sequences are MNHEY and SVGAGI. This CDR3 is 16 amino acids long. Deletions cut 10 bases from V and 5 bases from J, with 21 bases between. The CDR3 coding sequence is TGTGCCAACAGGGTCAGGAGTCAGGTTGATAATTCACCCCTCCACTTT. It encodes CANRVRSQVDNSPLHF.

The V and J genes are TRBV11-3 and TRBJ2-7; D gene unclear. CDR1 is SGHNT, CDR2 YENEEA, per germline. The CDR3 extends over 12 amino acids. V dropped 2 bases and J dropped 8 bases, with 10 bases sitting between them. CDR3 amino acids: CASSLTEYKQYF. The CDR3, as DNA: TGTGCCAGCAGCTTAACCGAGTACAAGCAGTACTTC.